A single T cell receptor beta chain is shown here with its context. The sample comes from a study of OX40 agonist ivuxolimab in advanced cancers. Study-level information: Earlier treatment with anti-PD-1, anti-PD-L1 or anti-CTLA-4 was permitted, and under 50% had received some. Three dose-escalation patients had partial responses: one with hepatocellular carcinoma and two with cutaneous melanoma.

Some clones are missing from TCRdb's copy, which holds only in-frame ones; the method was immunoSEQ multiplex PCR. The sample has fewer than 95,000 clones, 75% to 95% seen once. V was clipped by 1 base and J by 5 bases, with 18 bases between them. Germline CDR1 SGHNT, CDR2 YYREEE (reference sequence). The CDR3 extends over 16 amino acids. The TCR was taken from an adult with an advanced solid tumor such as melanoma, head and neck, liver or kidney cancer. The input for sequencing was CD4+ or CD8+ T cells sorted from blood, taken in a trial of the OX40 agonist ivuxolimab. This chain joins TRBV5-4 and TRBJ2-5, with TRBD2 as a possible D gene (6 bases). DNA for the CDR3: TGTGCCAGCAGCTTGAGGCTAGCGCCCGCCGGGGAGACCCAGTACTTC. Its protein product is CASSLRLAPAGETQYF.